Below, one T cell receptor beta chain is given with its context. Its antigen is currently unknown. This record belongs to a study of naive and memory T cell subsets. Study findings and constraints: Naive repertoires, especially CD8, held a few larger clonotypes, possibly memory cells re-expressing CD45RA. Naive and memory repertoire findings lacked a ground truth for validation.

Both TRBC1 and TRBC2 were covered by a beta constant-region primer of two equimolar oligonucleotides. Four rounds of PCR amplified the ligated cDNA using nested alpha and beta constant-region primers plus SP2. TCRdb ran MiXCR on the UMI-ligation and nested PCR reads and lists one entry per CDR3 protein. The sample yields over 130,000 distinct CDR3 sequences, 15% to 20% seen once. V lost 5 bases, J lost 7 bases, and 13 bases stayed unmatched. CDR3 length: 15 residues. Sequencing was carried out using naive CD8+ T cells from blood. The chain joins TRBV12-3 or TRBV12-4 to TRBJ2-7; 8 nucleotides agree with TRBD2. The clonotype originates from a human donor in good health. The CDR3 nucleotides read TGTGCCAGCAGTCGGGTTGCGGGGGGCCCTGAGGAGCAGTACTTC. Protein: CASSRVAGGPEEQYF.